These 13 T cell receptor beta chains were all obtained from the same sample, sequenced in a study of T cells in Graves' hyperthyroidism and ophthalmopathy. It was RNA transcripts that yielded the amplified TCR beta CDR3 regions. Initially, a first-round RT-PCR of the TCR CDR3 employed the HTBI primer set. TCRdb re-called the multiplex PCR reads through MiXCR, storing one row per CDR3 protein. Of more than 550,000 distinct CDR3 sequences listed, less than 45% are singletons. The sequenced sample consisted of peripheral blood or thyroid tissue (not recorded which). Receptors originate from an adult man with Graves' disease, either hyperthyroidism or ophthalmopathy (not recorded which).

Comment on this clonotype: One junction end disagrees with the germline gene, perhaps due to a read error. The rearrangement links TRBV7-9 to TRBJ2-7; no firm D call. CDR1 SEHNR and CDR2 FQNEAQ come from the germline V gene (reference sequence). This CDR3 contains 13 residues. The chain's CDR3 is CASSPNNAYEQYF. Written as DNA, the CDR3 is TGTGCTAGCAGCCCGAACAACGCCTACGAGCAGTACTTC.

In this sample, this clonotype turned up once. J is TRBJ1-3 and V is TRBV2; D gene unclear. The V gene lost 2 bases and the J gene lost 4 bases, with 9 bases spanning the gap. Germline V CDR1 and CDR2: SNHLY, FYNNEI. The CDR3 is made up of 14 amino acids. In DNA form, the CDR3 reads TGTGCCAGCAGTGAATGGCTTGCCGGAAACACCATATATTTT. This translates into CASSEWLAGNTIYF.

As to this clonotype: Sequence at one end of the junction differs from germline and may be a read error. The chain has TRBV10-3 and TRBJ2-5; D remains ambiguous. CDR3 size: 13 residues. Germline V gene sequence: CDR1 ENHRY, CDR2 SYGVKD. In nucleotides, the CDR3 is TGTGCCAGCAGTCCTGGGCCGGCGGAGACCCAGTACTTC. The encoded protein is CASSPGPAETQYF.

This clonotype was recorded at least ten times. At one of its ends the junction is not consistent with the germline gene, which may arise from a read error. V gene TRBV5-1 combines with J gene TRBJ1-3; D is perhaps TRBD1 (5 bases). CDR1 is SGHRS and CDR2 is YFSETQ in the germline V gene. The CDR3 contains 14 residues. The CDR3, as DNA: TGTGCCAGCAGCCTAGGGACGTCTGGAAACACCATATATTTT. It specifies CASSLGTSGNTIYF.

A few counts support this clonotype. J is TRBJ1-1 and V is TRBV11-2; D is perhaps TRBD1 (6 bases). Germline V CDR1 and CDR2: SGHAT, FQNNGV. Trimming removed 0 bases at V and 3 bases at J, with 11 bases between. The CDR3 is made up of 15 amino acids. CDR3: CASSLDWQGYTEAFF. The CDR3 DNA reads TGTGCCAGCAGCTTAGATTGGCAGGGGTACACTGAAGCTTTCTTT. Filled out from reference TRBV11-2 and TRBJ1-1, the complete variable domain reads EAGVAQSPRYKIIEKRQSVAFWCNPISGHATLYWYQQILGQGPKLLIQFQNNGVVDDSQLPKDRFSAERLKGVDSTLKIQPAKLEDSAVYLCASSLDWQGYTEAFFGQGTRLTVV.

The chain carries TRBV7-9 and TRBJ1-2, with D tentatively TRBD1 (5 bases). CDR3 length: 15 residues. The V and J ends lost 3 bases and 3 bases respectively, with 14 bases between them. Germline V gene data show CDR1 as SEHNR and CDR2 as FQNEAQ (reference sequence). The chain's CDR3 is CASSLLRDRYYGYTF. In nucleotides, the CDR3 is TGTGCCAGCAGCTTGCTCCGGGACCGATACTATGGCTACACCTTC.

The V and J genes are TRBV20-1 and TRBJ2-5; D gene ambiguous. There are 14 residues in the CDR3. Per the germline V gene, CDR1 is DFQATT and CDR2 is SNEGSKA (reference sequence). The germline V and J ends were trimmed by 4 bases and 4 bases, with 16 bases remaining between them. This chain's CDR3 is CSATRNLGRETQYF. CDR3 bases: TGCAGTGCTACAAGGAACCTAGGTAGAGAGACCCAGTACTTC.

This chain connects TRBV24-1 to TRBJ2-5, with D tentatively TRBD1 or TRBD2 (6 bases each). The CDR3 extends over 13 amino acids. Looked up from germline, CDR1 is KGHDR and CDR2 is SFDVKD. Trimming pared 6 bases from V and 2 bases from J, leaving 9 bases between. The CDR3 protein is CATSIGGQETQYF. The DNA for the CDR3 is TGTGCCACCAGTATAGGGGGGCAAGAGACCCAGTACTTC.

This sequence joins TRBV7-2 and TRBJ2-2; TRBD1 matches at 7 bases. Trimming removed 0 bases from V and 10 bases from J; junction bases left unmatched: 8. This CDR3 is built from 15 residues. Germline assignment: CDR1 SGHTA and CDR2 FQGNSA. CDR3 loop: CASSLAVGGAAELFF. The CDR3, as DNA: TGTGCCAGCAGCTTAGCTGTAGGGGGCGCGGCGGAGCTGTTTTTT.

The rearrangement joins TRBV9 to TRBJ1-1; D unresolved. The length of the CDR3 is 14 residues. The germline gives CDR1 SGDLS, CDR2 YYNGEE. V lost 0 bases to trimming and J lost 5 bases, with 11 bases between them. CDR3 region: CASSVGREITEAFF. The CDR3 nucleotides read TGTGCCAGCAGCGTAGGACGGGAAATAACTGAAGCTTTCTTT. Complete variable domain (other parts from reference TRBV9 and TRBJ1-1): DSGVTQTPKHLITATGQRVTLRCSPRSGDLSVYWYQQSLDQGLQFLIQYYNGEERAKGNILERFSAQQFPDLHSELNLSSLELGDSALYFCASSVGREITEAFFGQGTRLTVV.

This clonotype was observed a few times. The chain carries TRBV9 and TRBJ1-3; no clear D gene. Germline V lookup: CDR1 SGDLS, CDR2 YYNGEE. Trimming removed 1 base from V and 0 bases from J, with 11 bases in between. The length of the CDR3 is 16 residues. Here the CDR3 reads CASSVSGVSSGNTIYF. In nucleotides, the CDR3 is TGTGCCAGCAGCGTATCGGGTGTGAGCTCTGGAAACACCATATATTTT.

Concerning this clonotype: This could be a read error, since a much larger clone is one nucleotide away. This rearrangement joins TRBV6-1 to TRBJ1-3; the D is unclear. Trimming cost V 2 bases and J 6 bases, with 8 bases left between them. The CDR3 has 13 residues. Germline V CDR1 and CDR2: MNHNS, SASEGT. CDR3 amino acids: CASSEREENTIYF. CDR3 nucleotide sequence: TGTGCCAGCAGTGAAAGGGAGGAAAACACCATATATTTT.

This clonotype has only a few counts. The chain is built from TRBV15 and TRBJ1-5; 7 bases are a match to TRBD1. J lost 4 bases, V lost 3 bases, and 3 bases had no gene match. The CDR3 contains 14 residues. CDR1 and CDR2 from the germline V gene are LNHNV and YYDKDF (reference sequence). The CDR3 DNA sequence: TGTGCCACCAGCAGGGACAGGCCGAATCAGCCCCAGCATTTT. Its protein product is CATSRDRPNQPQHF.